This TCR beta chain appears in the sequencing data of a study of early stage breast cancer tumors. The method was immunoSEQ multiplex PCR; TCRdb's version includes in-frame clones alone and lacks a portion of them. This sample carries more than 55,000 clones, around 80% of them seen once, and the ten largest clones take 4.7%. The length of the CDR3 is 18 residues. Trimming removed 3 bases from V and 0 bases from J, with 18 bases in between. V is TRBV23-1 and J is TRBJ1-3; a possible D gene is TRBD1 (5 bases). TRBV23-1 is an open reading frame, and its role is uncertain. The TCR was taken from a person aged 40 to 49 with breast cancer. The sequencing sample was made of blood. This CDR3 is CASSHPVKTVGSGNTIYF. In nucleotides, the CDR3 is TGCGCCAGCAGTCATCCTGTAAAGACAGTCGGCTCTGGAAACACCATATATTTT.